The next 11 T cell receptor beta chains were all read from a single sample in a study of lymphopenia after photon versus proton radiotherapy. The table came from immunoSEQ multiplex PCR; TCRdb's copy has only in-frame clones and leaves some out. The profile shows about 19,000 clones, about 89% of them singletons. Material: peripheral blood, obtained from a patient treated with photon-based radiotherapy. These receptors all stem from a man between 60 and 75 years old with pancreatic cancer.

The chain links TRBV5-4 to TRBJ2-7; no clear D gene. Trimming pared 4 bases from V and 0 bases from J, leaving 2 bases between. Germline CDR1 and CDR2: SGHNT and YYREEE (reference sequence). This CDR3 spans 11 amino acids. The CDR3 DNA follows: TGTGCCAGCAGCATCTCCTACGAGCAGTACTTC. Translating gives CASSISYEQYF.

J is TRBJ1-2 and V is TRBV19, with D perhaps matching TRBD1 (5 bases). Trimming pared 3 bases from V and 4 bases from J, leaving 12 bases between. The germline V gene encodes CDR1 LNHDA and CDR2 SQIVND (reference sequence). The CDR3 has 14 residues. CDR3 protein: CASSIQGRSYGYTF. The CDR3 DNA follows: TGTGCCAGTAGTATCCAGGGCAGAAGCTATGGCTACACCTTC.

The V call is TRBV7-2, the J call TRBJ1-2, with D unclear. Between the trimmed V and J ends, which lost 3 bases and 7 bases, there was a span of 15 bases. Germline CDR1 SGHTA, CDR2 FQGNSA. The CDR3 has 14 residues. This CDR3 reads CASSFPLVTSGYTF. DNA for the CDR3: TGTGCCAGCAGCTTCCCGCTGGTTACCTCTGGCTACACCTTC.

The chain is built from TRBV13 and TRBJ2-5, with 10 bases identical to TRBD1. CDR1 is PRHDT, CDR2 FYEKMQ, per germline (reference sequence). With 0 bases clipped from V and 2 bases from J, the junction kept 6 bases outside the gene matches. CDR3 size: 17 residues. The CDR3 loop reads CASSLGPGTGEQETQYF. Here the CDR3 DNA reads TGTGCCAGCAGCTTAGGCCCGGGGACAGGGGAACAAGAGACCCAGTACTTC.

J is TRBJ2-7 and V is TRBV7-2; a weak D match, TRBD2 (6 bases). Germline V lookup: CDR1 SGHTA, CDR2 FQGNSA. V was cut by 1 base and J by 0 bases, with 7 bases left in between. This CDR3 comprises 14 residues. CDR3 sequence: CASSLVTSSYEQYF. The CDR3 coding sequence is TGTGCCAGCAGCTTAGTGACTAGCTCCTACGAGCAGTACTTC.

The chain has TRBV10-2 and TRBJ2-5; 8 bases are a match to TRBD2. V trimming: 8 bases; J trimming: 5 bases; junction bases outside the gene matches: 10. CDR3 length: 14 residues. Germline V gives CDR1 WSHSY, CDR2 SAAADI. CDR3 protein: CASGGRGARETQYF. CDR3 nucleotides: TGCGCCAGCGGGGGGCGGGGGGCCAGGGAGACCCAGTACTTC.

V gene TRBV6-4 combines with J gene TRBJ2-3; 11 bases agree with TRBD2. CDR1 and CDR2 (germline): MRHNA, SNTAGT. This CDR3 contains 16 residues. The V segment lost 6 bases and the J segment 4 bases; nucleotides outside the gene matches: 9. The CDR3 is CASSAATSGDPDTQYF. CDR3 nucleotides: TGTGCCAGCAGCGCCGCGACTAGCGGGGACCCAGATACGCAGTATTTT.

This clone was recorded only once. This chain connects TRBV20-1 to TRBJ1-6; a weak D match, TRBD1 (6 bases). The ends were cut back, 2 bases at V and 14 bases at J, with 10 bases in the middle. The CDR3 is made up of 11 amino acids. Germline V gene data show CDR1 as DFQATT and CDR2 as SNEGSKA (reference sequence). The CDR3 nucleotides are TGCAGTGCTAGACAGGGGTTAGCCCTCCACTTT. Translating it yields CSARQGLALHF.

V is TRBV7-9 and J is TRBJ1-1; D unresolved. Germline CDR1 SEHNR, CDR2 FQNEAQ (reference sequence). The length of the CDR3 is 14 residues. With 3 bases removed from V and 1 base from J, the gap between germline ends came to 9 bases. The CDR3 nucleotides are TGTGCCAGCAGCTTTATCACGGCGAACACTGAAGCTTTCTTT. Translation gives CASSFITANTEAFF. The full variable domain, in which reference TRBV7-9 and TRBJ1-1 provide the parts outside the CDR3, is DTGVSQNPRHKITKRGQNVTFRCDPISEHNRLYWYRQTLGQGPEFLTYFQNEAQLEKSRLLSDRFSAERPKGSFSTLEIQRTEQGDSAMYLCASSFITANTEAFFGQGTRLTVV.

This clone has more than one count but fewer than ten. The J gene is TRBJ1-6, the V gene TRBV19; the D is unclear. Germline lookup yields CDR1 LNHDA and CDR2 SQIVND (reference sequence). V was trimmed by 6 bases and J by 10 bases, leaving 13 bases between them. The CDR3 has 13 residues. CDR3 sequence reads: CASSISRGSPLHF. The CDR3 nucleotides read TGTGCCAGTAGCATAAGTCGAGGGTCACCCCTCCACTTT.

This clone was detected only once. The chain is built from TRBV18 and TRBJ2-5; no clear D gene. Trimming took off 3 bases at V and 3 bases at J, with 5 bases between the two ends. Germline-derived CDR1 and CDR2 are KGHSH and LQKENI. The CDR3 is 12 amino acids. CDR3 region: CASSPKKETQYF. CDR3 sequence (DNA): TGTGCCAGCTCACCTAAGAAAGAGACCCAGTACTTC.